This T cell receptor (beta chain) originates from a study of shared clonotypes between healthy human individuals. Study-wide findings and caveats: Non-shared clonotypes were found to have lower generation probabilities than the clonotypes that were shared by all four of the sorted-subset donors.

The CDR3 sequence is 15 residues long. The germline gives CDR1 SGHNT, CDR2 YENEEA. Trimming stripped 3 bases from V and 3 bases from J, with 11 bases between. Regarding this clone: Its specificity is not known.

The study drew its donors from healthy HIV-negative adults without recent acute infections or vaccinations. Measured with immunoSEQ multiplex PCR; TCRdb has only the in-frame clones, and not every one. The sample lists over a million clones, 78% seen once, with approximately 0.56% in the top ten. Source material: memory CD4+ T cells from PBMCs. Subset meaning: CD45RA-negative fraction. This sequence joins TRBV11-3 and TRBJ2-2; D possibly matches TRBD1 or TRBD2 (6 bases each). This TCR came from a man younger than 35 in good health. Some clones in this sample may be carry-over from other donors' samples. The CDR3 DNA reads TGTGCCAGCAGCTTGTCGGGGGCGCACACCGGGGAGCTGTTTTTT. It codes for CASSLSGAHTGELFF.